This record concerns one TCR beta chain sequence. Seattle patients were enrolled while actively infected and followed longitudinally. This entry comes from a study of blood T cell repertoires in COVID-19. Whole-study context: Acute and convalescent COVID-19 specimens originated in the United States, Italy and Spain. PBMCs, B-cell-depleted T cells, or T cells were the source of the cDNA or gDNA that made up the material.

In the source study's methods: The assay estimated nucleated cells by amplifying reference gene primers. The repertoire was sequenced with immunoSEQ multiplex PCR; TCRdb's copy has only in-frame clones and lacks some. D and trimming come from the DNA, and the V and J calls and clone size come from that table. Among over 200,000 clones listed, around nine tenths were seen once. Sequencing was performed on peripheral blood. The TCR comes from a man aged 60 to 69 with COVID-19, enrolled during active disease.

The CDR3 spells CASSPPGQGFEQYF. The CDR3 DNA reads TGTGCCAGCAGCCCTCCGGGACAGGGTTTCGAGCAGTACTTC. This chain connects TRBV7-9 to TRBJ2-7, with 9 bases fitting TRBD1. Germline assignment: CDR1 SEHNR and CDR2 FQNEAQ (reference sequence). J was trimmed by 6 bases and V by 5 bases; bases with no gene match: 8. The CDR3 is 14 amino acids.